Below are 21 T cell receptor beta chains sequenced from a single sample in a study of long-term antiretroviral therapy in people with HIV. Assay version v3.0 of immunoSEQ was used, and it was run at survey level. TCRdb's copy holds only in-frame clones and misses some; the assay was immunoSEQ multiplex PCR. This sample carries under 20,000 clones, roughly 91% of them seen once, and the ten largest clones take approximately 9.5%. The specimen was unsorted PBMCs, collected 3 years after starting antiretroviral therapy. These receptors originate from a man aged 45 to 65 with HIV.

J is TRBJ2-2 and V is TRBV18; a possible D gene is TRBD1 (6 bases). CDR3 length: 15 residues. Trimming took off 4 bases at V and 4 bases at J, with 13 bases between the two ends. Germline CDR1 is KGHSH and CDR2 is LQKENI. CDR3 protein: CASSHPQGSTGELFF. CDR3 bases: TGTGCCAGCTCACACCCACAGGGCAGCACCGGGGAGCTGTTTTTT.

DNA for the CDR3: TGTGCCAGTAAATCGACGGTAACGTTGGTTTTCTTT. Translating it yields CASKSTVTLVFF. The chain joins TRBV19 to TRBJ1-1; unclear D gene. Trimming stripped 7 bases from V and 13 bases from J, with 19 bases between. CDR1 is LNHDA, CDR2 SQIVND, per germline (reference sequence). This CDR3 region has 12 residues.

This rearrangement joins TRBV6-1 to TRBJ2-7, with D uncertain. The germline gives CDR1 MNHNS, CDR2 SASEGT. Trimming left V 0 bases short and J 3 bases short, with 6 bases between. This CDR3 has 13 amino acids. The CDR3 DNA reads as TGTGCCAGCAGTGAAGCGGTAGTCTACGAGCAGTACTTC. Its protein is CASSEAVVYEQYF.

This clone was observed once. The rearrangement joins TRBV4-3 to TRBJ2-3, with a tentative D call TRBD2 (7 bases). CDR1 and CDR2 from the germline V gene are LGHNA and YSLEER. The CDR3 spans 17 residues. Trimming pared 2 bases from V and 1 base from J, leaving 16 bases between. The CDR3 nucleotides read TGCGCCAGCAGCCAATCGGTGGGGGGGCCAGGCACAGATACGCAGTATTTT. The encoded protein is CASSQSVGGPGTDTQYF.

V and J are TRBV6-5 and TRBJ1-1; 7 bases map to TRBD1. The CDR3 consists of 15 residues. Trimming took 4 bases from V and 5 from J; bases not matched to a gene: 10. CDR1 is MNHEY and CDR2 is SVGAGI in the germline V gene. CDR3 in DNA: TGTGCCAGCAGTTCCCCCAAACAGGGGCGAACTGAAGCTTTCTTT. Translated: CASSSPKQGRTEAFF.

This clone was seen just once. The chain employs TRBV9 and TRBJ2-2, with a possible D match to TRBD1 (6 bases). Germline V gene sequence: CDR1 SGDLS, CDR2 YYNGEE. Trimming removed 0 bases from V and 2 bases from J, with 8 bases in between. The CDR3 is 15 amino acids. DNA of the CDR3: TGTGCCAGCAGCGTAGACAGGGTTAACACCGGGGAGCTGTTTTTT. This codes for CASSVDRVNTGELFF.

The chain combines TRBV9 with TRBJ2-7; no definite D call. Germline CDR1 reads SGDLS; CDR2 reads YYNGEE. V was clipped by 4 bases and J by 3 bases, with 14 bases between them. The CDR3 spans 14 residues. The CDR3 sequence is CASSPQVEDYEQYF. The CDR3 nucleotides are TGTGCCAGCAGCCCCCAAGTCGAGGACTACGAGCAGTACTTC.

In DNA, the CDR3 is TGTGCCAGCAGCCCGGGACAGGGACCGGGTGGCTACACCTTC. Residues: CASSPGQGPGGYTF. The rearrangement links TRBV9 to TRBJ1-2; 9 bases are shared with TRBD1. CDR1 SGDLS and CDR2 YYNGEE come from the germline V gene. CDR3 length: 14 residues. V was clipped by 4 bases and J by 7 bases; unmatched bases: 8.

The J gene is TRBJ2-2, the V gene TRBV19; D is uncertain. V gave up 5 bases and J gave up 8 bases, with 12 bases separating them. The CDR3 runs 13 residues. The germline V gene encodes CDR1 LNHDA and CDR2 SQIVND (reference sequence). The CDR3 loop is CASSYWVGGELFF. CDR3 DNA sequence: TGTGCCAGTAGTTACTGGGTTGGGGGGGAGCTGTTTTTT.

This rearrangement joins TRBV15 to TRBJ2-3; D is possibly TRBD2 (6 bases). Trimming cost V 0 bases and J 1 base, with 17 bases left between them. The CDR3 sequence is 18 residues long. Germline V gene data show CDR1 as LNHNV and CDR2 as YYDKDF (reference sequence). CDR3 protein: CATSRDGAGRGGTDTQYF. The DNA of the CDR3 is TGTGCCACCAGCAGAGATGGGGCAGGGCGGGGCGGCACAGATACGCAGTATTTT.

V usage is TRBV4-3 and J usage is TRBJ2-1; the D gene is possibly TRBD2 (5 bases). V gave up 0 bases and J gave up 4 bases, with 10 bases separating them. This CDR3 has 15 residues. Germline CDR1 and CDR2: LGHNA and YSLEER. CDR3 nucleotides: TGCGCCAGCAGCCAAGATCCGGGGTGGTACAATGAGCAGTTCTTC. This sequence encodes CASSQDPGWYNEQFF.

The V and J genes are TRBV7-9 and TRBJ1-1; D gene uncertain. The CDR3 has 12 amino acids. The V end was cut by 1 base, the J end by 7 bases, with 7 bases between. Germline CDR1 SEHNR, CDR2 FQNEAQ (reference sequence). Here the CDR3 DNA reads TGTGCCAGCAGCTTAGATGGTTTTGAAGCTTTCTTT. It yields the protein CASSLDGFEAFF.

V gene TRBV4-1 combines with J gene TRBJ1-2; D is unclear. V was cut by 7 bases and J by 0 bases, with 12 bases left in between. This CDR3 spans 14 amino acids. Germline loops: CDR1 MGHRA, CDR2 YSYEKL. This CDR3 is CASTPLSANYGYTF. The CDR3 coding sequence is TGCGCCAGCACGCCCCTTAGTGCTAACTATGGCTACACCTTC.

The chain couples TRBV28 to TRBJ2-1; 8 bases fit TRBD1. The CDR3 contains 15 residues. Trimming at V came to 10 bases and at J to 4 bases, leaving 12 bases not matched to a gene. Germline loops: CDR1 MDHEN, CDR2 SYDVKM. This CDR3 reads CATLGGTGVYNEQFF. For the CDR3, the DNA is TGTGCCACCCTCGGCGGGACAGGAGTATACAATGAGCAGTTCTTC.

This clone has only one observation. The chain has TRBV10-3 and TRBJ1-2, with TRBD1 matching 10 bases. Trimming cost V 5 bases and J 4 bases; bases outside gene matches: 1. The CDR3 extends over 13 amino acids. The germline CDR1 and CDR2 sequences are ENHRY and SYGVKD. CDR3 coding DNA: TGTGCCATCAGTCGGACAGGGGGCTATGGCTACACCTTC. Translating it yields CAISRTGGYGYTF.

The gene calls are TRBV5-6 and TRBJ1-5; no clear D gene. V dropped 0 bases and J dropped 4 bases, with 2 bases sitting between them. Germline loops: CDR1 SGHDT, CDR2 YYEEEE. There are 12 residues in the CDR3. This CDR3 is CASSLVNQPQHF. CDR3 bases: TGTGCCAGCAGCTTGGTTAATCAGCCCCAGCATTTT. Full variable domain (outside the CDR3, taken from reference TRBV5-6 and TRBJ1-5): DAGVTQSPTHLIKTRGQQVTLRCSPKSGHDTVSWYQQALGQGPQFIFQYYEEEERQRGNFPDRFSGHQFPNYSSELNVNALLLGDSALYLCASSLVNQPQHFGDGTRLSIL.

This clone came up a few times. The V call is TRBV5-6, the J call TRBJ2-7; 9 bases map to TRBD1. Germline-derived CDR1 and CDR2 are SGHDT and YYEEEE. The CDR3 contains 14 residues. V trimming: 3 bases; J trimming: 2 bases; junction bases outside the gene matches: 3. The chain's CDR3 is CASSYRDRAYEQYF. In nucleotides, the CDR3 is TGTGCCAGCAGCTACCGGGACAGGGCCTACGAGCAGTACTTC.

The chain has TRBV9 and TRBJ2-7, with 8 bases aligning to TRBD1. CDR1 is SGDLS and CDR2 is YYNGEE in the germline V gene. The CDR3 is made up of 14 amino acids. The ends lost 4 bases at V and 0 bases at J; junction bases unmatched: 3. The CDR3 loop reads CASSLGQGSYEQYF. The CDR3 DNA sequence: TGTGCCAGCAGCCTCGGACAGGGCTCCTACGAGCAGTACTTC.

The chain joins TRBV30 to TRBJ2-7; D not certain. V shed 0 bases and J shed 5 bases, with 11 bases lying between them. Germline V CDR1 and CDR2: GTSNPN, SVGIG (reference sequence). The CDR3 is 13 residues long. CDR3 residues: CAWSVVELNEQYF. As DNA, the CDR3 is TGTGCCTGGAGTGTAGTCGAACTGAACGAGCAGTACTTC.

The table lists this clone with a few counts. This chain connects TRBV19 to TRBJ1-4; D is perhaps TRBD1 (5 bases). This CDR3 region has 17 residues. Germline V CDR1 and CDR2: LNHDA, SQIVND (reference sequence). The V and J ends lost 1 base and 0 bases respectively, with 12 bases between them. DNA for the CDR3: TGTGCCAGTAGTATAGGTACAGGAAGTGCAACTAATGAAAAACTGTTTTTT. Its protein product is CASSIGTGSATNEKLFF.

The rearrangement uses TRBV4-3 and TRBJ1-6; a possible D gene is TRBD1 (5 bases). CDR1 and CDR2 (germline): LGHNA, YSLEER. The CDR3 is made up of 17 amino acids. Trimming left V 0 bases short and J 6 bases short, with 15 bases between. CDR3 sequence (DNA): TGCGCCAGCAGCCAAGAAACGACACCAGGGCGTAATTCACCCCTCCACTTT. Residues: CASSQETTPGRNSPLHF.